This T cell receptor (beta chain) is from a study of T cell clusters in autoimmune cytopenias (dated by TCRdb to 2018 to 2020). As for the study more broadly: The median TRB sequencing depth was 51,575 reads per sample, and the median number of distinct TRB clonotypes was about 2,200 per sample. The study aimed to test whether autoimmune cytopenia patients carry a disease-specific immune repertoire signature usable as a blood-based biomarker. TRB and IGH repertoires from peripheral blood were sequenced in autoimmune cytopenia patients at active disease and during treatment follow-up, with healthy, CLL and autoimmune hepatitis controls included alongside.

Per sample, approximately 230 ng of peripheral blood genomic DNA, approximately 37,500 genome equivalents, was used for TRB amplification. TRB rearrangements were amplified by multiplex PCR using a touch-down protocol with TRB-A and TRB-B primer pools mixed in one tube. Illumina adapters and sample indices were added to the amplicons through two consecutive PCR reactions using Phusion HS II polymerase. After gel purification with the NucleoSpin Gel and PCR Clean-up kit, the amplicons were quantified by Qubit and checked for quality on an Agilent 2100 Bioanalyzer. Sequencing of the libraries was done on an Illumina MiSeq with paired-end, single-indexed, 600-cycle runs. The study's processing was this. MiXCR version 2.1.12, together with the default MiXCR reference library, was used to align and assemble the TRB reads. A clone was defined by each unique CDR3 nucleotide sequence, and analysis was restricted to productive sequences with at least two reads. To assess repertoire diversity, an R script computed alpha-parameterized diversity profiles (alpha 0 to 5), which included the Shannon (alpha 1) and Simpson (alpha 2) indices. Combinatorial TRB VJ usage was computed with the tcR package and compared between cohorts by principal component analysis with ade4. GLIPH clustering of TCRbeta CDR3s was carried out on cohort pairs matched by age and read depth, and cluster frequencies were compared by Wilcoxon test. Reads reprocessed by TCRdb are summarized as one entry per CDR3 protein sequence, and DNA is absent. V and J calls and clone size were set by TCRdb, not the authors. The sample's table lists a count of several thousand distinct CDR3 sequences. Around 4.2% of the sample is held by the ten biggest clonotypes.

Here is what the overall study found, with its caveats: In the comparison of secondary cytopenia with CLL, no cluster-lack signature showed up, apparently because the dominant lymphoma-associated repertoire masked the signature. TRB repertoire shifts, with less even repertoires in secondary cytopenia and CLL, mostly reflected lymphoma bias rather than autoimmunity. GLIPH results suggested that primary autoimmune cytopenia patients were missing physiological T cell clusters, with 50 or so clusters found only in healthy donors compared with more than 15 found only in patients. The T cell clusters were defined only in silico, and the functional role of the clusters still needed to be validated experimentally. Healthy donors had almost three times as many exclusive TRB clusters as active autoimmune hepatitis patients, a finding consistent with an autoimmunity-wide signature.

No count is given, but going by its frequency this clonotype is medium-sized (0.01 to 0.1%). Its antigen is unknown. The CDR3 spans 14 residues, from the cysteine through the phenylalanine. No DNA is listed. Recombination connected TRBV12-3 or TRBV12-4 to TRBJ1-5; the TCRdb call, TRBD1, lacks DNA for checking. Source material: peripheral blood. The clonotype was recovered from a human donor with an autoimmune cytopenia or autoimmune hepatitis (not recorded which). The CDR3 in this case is CASSLGTANQPQHF.